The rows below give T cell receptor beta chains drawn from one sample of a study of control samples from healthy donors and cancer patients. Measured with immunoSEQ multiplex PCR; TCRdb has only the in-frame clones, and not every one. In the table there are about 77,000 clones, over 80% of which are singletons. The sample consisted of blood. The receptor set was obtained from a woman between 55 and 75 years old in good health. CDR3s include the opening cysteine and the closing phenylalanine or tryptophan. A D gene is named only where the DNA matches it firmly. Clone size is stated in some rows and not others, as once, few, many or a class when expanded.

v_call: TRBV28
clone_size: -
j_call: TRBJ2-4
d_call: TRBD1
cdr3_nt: TGTGCCAGCAGTTTGGGACAGGGGAACATTCAGTACTTC
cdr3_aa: CASSLGQGNIQYF

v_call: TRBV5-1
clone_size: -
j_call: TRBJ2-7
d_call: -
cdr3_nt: TGCGCCAGCAGCTCCGGTGGGGGTACCTACGAGCAGTACTTC
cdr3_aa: CASSSGGGTYEQYF

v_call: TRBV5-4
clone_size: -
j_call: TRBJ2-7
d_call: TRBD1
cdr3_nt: TGTGCCAGCAGCTCCCTCGACAGGGGGCAGGACGAGCAGTACTTC
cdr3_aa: CASSSLDRGQDEQYF

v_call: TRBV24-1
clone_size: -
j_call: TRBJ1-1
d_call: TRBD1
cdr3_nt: TGTGCCACCAGTGACCCCGACAGGGCCACTGAAGCTTTCTTT
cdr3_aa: CATSDPDRATEAFF

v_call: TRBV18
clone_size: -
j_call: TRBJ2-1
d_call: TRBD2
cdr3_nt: TGTGCCAGCTCACCACCTACCCGAGCGGGAGGGAGAGATGAGCAGTTCTTC
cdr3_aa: CASSPPTRAGGRDEQFF

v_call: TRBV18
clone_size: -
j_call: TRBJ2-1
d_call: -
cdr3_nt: TGTGCCAGCTCACTTTCCGGGAGCCCCTACAATGAGCAGTTCTTC
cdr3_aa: CASSLSGSPYNEQFF

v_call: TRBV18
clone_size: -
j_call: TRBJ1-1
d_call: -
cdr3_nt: TGTGCCAGCTCACCTTCCCAGACTCAGGGTAGGATGACTGAAGCTTTCTTT
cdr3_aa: CASSPSQTQGRMTEAFF

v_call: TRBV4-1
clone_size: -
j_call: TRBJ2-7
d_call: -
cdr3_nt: TGCGCCAGCAGCCAAGAATTCGTAGCATACGAGCAGTACTTC
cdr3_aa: CASSQEFVAYEQYF

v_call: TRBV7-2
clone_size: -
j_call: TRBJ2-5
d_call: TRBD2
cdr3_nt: TGTGCCAGCAGCTTCGGACTAGCGGGAGGACCCCCCCAAGAGACCCAGTACTTC
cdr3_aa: CASSFGLAGGPPQETQYF

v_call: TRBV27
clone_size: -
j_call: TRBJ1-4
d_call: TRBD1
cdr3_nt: TGTGCCAGCAGTTTCAGGGGGGGAAAACTGTTTTTT
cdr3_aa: CASSFRGGKLFF

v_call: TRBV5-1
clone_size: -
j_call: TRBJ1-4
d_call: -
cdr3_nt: TGCGCCAGCAGCACTCGGGGGGGCGGCGATGAAAAACTGTTTTTT
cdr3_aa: CASSTRGGGDEKLFF

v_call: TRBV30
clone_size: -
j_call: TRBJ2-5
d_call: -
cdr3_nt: TGTGCCTGGAGTAAAGGAGGGCAGCAGACCCAGTACTTC
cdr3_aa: CAWSKGGQQTQYF

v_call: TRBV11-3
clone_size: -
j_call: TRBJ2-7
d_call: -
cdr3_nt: TGTGCCAGCAGTCTAACGACATCCTACGAGCAGTACTTC
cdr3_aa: CASSLTTSYEQYF

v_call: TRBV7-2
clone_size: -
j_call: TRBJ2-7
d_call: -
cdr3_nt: TGTGCCAGCAGCTCATCGTCGACAGGATCCTACGAGCAGTACTTC
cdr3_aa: CASSSSSTGSYEQYF

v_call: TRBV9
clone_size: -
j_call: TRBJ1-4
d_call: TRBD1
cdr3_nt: TGTGCCAGCAGCGCGACGGACAGGGGTTTTAATGAAAAACTGTTTTTT
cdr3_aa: CASSATDRGFNEKLFF

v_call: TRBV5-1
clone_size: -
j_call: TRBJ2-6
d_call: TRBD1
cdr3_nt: TGCGCCAGCAGCCGGACAGGGGAGAGGGGAGCTGGGGCCAACGTCCTGACTTTC
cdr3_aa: CASSRTGERGAGANVLTF

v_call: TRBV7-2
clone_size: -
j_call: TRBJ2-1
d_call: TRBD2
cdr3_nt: TGTGCCAGCAGTTCGGGACTAGCGCTCAATGAGCAGTTCTTC
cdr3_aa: CASSSGLALNEQFF

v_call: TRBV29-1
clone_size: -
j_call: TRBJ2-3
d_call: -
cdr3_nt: TGCAGCTCCGGGGGACCCTCTGGCCGCACAGATACGCAGTATTTT
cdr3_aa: CSSGGPSGRTDTQYF

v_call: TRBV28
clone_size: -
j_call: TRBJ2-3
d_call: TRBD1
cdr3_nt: TGTGCCAGCAGTATACAGGGGCCCCCAACAGATACGCAGTATTTT
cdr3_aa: CASSIQGPPTDTQYF

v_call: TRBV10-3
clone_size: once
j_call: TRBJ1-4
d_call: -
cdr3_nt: TGTGCCATCAGGGGGAGCGACGGGGGTGAAAAACTGTTTTTT
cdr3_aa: CAIRGSDGGEKLFF

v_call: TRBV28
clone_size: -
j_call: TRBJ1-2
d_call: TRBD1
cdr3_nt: TGTGCCAGCAGTTTTGGGACAGGGGGCTATGGCTACACCTTC
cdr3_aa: CASSFGTGGYGYTF

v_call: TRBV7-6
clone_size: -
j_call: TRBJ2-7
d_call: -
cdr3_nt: TGTGCCAGCAGCTTAGGGAGGACACCCATCTACGAGCAGTACTTC
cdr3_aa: CASSLGRTPIYEQYF

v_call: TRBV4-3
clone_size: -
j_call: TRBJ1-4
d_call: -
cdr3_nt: TGCGCCAGCAGCCATGACGGAGGAGGCGAAAAACTGTTTTTT
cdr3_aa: CASSHDGGGEKLFF

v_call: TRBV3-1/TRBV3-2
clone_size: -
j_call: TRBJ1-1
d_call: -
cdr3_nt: TGTGCCAGCAGCCAAGGAGGGGGTATGGACACTGAAGCTTTCTTT
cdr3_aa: CASSQGGGMDTEAFF

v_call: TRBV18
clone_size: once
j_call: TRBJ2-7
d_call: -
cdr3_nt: TGTGCCAGCTCACCAGGCGACGAGCAGTACTTC
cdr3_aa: CASSPGDEQYF

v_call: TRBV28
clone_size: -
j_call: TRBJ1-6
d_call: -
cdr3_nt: TGTGCCAGCAGTGCTCAGATCGATTCACCCCTCCACTTT
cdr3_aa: CASSAQIDSPLHF

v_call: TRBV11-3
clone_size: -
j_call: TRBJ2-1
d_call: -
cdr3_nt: TGTGCCAGCAGCAGGGACCACTCTAGCTCCTACAATGAGCAGTTCTTC
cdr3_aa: CASSRDHSSSYNEQFF

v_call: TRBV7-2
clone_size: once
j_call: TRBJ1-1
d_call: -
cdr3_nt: TGTGCCAGCAGCTTAGTCCAAGCAGGGTGGACTGAAGCTTTCTTT
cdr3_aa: CASSLVQAGWTEAFF

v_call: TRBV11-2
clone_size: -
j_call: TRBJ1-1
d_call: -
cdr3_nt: TGTGCCAGCAGGGTCGGTACTGAAGCTTTCTTT
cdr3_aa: CASRVGTEAFF

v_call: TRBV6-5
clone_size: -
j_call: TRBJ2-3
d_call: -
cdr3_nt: TGTGCCAGCAGCCTCCTGGGTGCTAGCACAGATACGCAGTATTTT
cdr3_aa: CASSLLGASTDTQYF

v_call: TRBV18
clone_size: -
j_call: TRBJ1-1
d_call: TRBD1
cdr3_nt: TGTGCCAGCTCACCAACTACAGGGGGCGGTGGGAACACTGAAGCTTTCTTT
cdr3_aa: CASSPTTGGGGNTEAFF

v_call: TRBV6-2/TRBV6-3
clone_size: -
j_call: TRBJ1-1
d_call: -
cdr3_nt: TGTGCCAGCAGCCGGTTGGGGAGCACTGAAGCTTTCTTT
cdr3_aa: CASSRLGSTEAFF

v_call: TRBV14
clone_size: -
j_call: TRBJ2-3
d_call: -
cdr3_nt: TGTGCCAGCAGCTTTACGACGAGCCAAGGGCCTGAATATTTT
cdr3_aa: CASSFTTSQGPEYF

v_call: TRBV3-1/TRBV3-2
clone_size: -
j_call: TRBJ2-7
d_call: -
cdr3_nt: TGTGCCAGCAGCCCGTTGGGAGACACAACCTACGAGCAGTACTTC
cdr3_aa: CASSPLGDTTYEQYF

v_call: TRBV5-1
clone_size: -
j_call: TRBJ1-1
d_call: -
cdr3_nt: TGCGCCAGCAGCTTGGATGGGGGGTACACTGAAGCTTTCTTT
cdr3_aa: CASSLDGGYTEAFF

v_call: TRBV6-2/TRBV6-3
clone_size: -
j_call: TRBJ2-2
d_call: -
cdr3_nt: TGTGCCAGCAGTCCCTGGACCGGGACTGTGGCCGGGGAGCTGTTTTTT
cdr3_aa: CASSPWTGTVAGELFF

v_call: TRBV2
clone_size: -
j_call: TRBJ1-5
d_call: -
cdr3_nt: TGTGCCAGCAGTGAGGTACCACTGAGGGGGCCCCAGCATTTT
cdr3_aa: CASSEVPLRGPQHF

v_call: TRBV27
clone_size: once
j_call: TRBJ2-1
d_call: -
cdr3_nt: TGTGCCAGCAGTTTCCCGCTCCCGGACCCTTGGAGCAATGAGCAGTTCTTC
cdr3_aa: CASSFPLPDPWSNEQFF

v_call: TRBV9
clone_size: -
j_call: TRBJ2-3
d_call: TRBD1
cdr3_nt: TGTGCCAGCAGCGTGGGACAGCTTAGCACAGATACGCAGTATTTT
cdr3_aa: CASSVGQLSTDTQYF

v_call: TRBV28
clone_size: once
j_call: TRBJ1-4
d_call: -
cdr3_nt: TGTGCCAGCAGAAGCCCCTCAGGAGGGAAGGAAAAACTGTTTTTT
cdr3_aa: CASRSPSGGKEKLFF

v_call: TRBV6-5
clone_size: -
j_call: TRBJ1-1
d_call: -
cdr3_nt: TGTGCCAGCATTCGAGACATGACTTTGGGTGAAGCTTTCTTT
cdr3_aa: CASIRDMTLGEAFF

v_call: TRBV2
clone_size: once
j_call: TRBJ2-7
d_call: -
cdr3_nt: TGTGCCAGCAGTGAAGCCTACGAGCAGTACTTC
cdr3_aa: CASSEAYEQYF

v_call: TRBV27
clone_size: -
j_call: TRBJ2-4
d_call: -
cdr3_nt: TGTGCCAGCAGTTCGGGGGGCAGGGGAAACATTCAGTACTTC
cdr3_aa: CASSSGGRGNIQYF

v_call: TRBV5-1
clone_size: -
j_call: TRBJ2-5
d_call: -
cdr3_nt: TGCGCCAGCAGCTTGAATCCGCCCTCTATTGGACAGTACTTC
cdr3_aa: CASSLNPPSIGQYF

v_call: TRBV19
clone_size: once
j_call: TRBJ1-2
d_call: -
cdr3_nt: TGTGCCAGTAGTCTTAGACAGGATGGCTACACCTTC
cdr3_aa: CASSLRQDGYTF

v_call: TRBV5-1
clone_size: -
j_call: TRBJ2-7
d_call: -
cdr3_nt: TGCGCCAGTAACCCTCGGGAGTACTTC
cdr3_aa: CASNPREYF